Listed here are 21 T cell receptor beta chains from one sample, sequenced in a study of T cell responses to AZD1222 COVID-19 vaccine. This table comes from immunoSEQ multiplex PCR, and its TCRdb copy is limited to in-frame clones, with some not included. The sample lists roughly 200,000 clones; roughly 92% were seen once. The sequences come from peripheral blood, collected on day 0 of AZD1222 vaccination. These receptors all come from an adult in good health.

The V call is TRBV5-1, the J call TRBJ2-3; D possibly corresponds to TRBD2 (6 bases). The CDR3 runs to 14 residues. Germline CDR1 SGHRS, CDR2 YFSETQ. The V end was cut by 1 base, the J end by 2 bases, with 8 bases between. CDR3 nucleotides: TGCGCCAGCAGCTTGCTGGACTACACAGATACGCAGTATTTT. This gives the protein CASSLLDYTDTQYF.

The chain has TRBV3-1 (or the pseudogene TRBV3-2) and TRBJ2-2; no clear D. CDR1 and CDR2 from the germline V gene are LGHDT and YNNKEL (reference sequence). The ends were cut back, 4 bases at V and 4 bases at J, with 16 bases in the middle. The CDR3 covers 16 residues. CDR3 residues: CASSPFLPDVTGELFF. The DNA for the CDR3 is TGTGCCAGCAGCCCCTTCTTACCGGACGTCACCGGGGAGCTGTTTTTT.

This chain uses TRBV11-3 with TRBJ1-1, with no clear D. CDR3 length: 13 residues. Trimming left V 3 bases short and J 6 bases short, with 11 bases between. The V gene's germline CDR1 is SGHNT and CDR2 YENEEA. CDR3 bases: TGTGCCAGCAGCTTCGGACGGTCGTCTGAAGCTTTCTTT. Translation: CASSFGRSSEAFF.

The sample holds one count of this clone. The junction departs from germline at one end; a sequencing error may be responsible. The chain carries TRBV11-3 and TRBJ1-1; D unclear. Germline lookup yields CDR1 SGHNT and CDR2 YENEEA. The CDR3 consists of 12 residues. CDR3 region: CASSLGNSEAFF. CDR3 bases: TGTGCCAGCAGCTTAGGAAACAGTGAAGCTTTCTTT. Looking up the rest from reference TRBV11-3 and TRBJ1-1 gives the full variable domain: EAGVVQSPRYKIIEKKQPVAFWCNPISGHNTLYWYLQNLGQGPELLIRYENEEAVDDSQLPKDRFSAERLKGVDSTLKIQPAELGDSAVYLCASSLGNSEAFFGQGTRLTVV.

This rearrangement joins TRBV5-6 to TRBJ1-1; no reliable D call. The CDR3 is 13 residues long. Between the trimmed V and J ends, which lost 2 bases and 2 bases, there was a span of 7 bases. CDR1 and CDR2 from the germline V gene are SGHDT and YYEEEE. CDR3 protein: CASSFTFNTEAFF. DNA for the CDR3: TGTGCCAGCAGCTTCACCTTCAACACTGAAGCTTTCTTT.

This clone was seen once. CDR3 nucleotides: TGCAGTGCTAGTTTTGGGGCAGATACGCAGTATTTT. Translation: CSASFGADTQYF. The chain has TRBV20-1 and TRBJ2-3; D remains unclear. The V gene's germline CDR1 is DFQATT and CDR2 SNEGSKA (reference sequence). The CDR3 loop spans 12 amino acids. Trimming cost V 3 bases and J 4 bases, with 8 bases left between them.

The chain is built from TRBV6-5 and TRBJ1-3; no firm D call. The CDR3 is made up of 15 amino acids. V lost 2 bases to trimming and J lost 0 bases, with 8 bases between them. Germline values: CDR1 MNHEY, CDR2 SVGAGI. The CDR3 protein is CASSYGKLSGNTIYF. The CDR3 nucleotides read TGTGCCAGCAGTTACGGCAAGCTCTCTGGAAACACCATATATTTT.

The rearrangement links TRBV12-2 to TRBJ1-1. TRBV12-2 counts as a pseudogene. The CDR3 has 16 residues. Here the CDR3 DNA reads TGTGCAAGTCGCTTAGATCGGGGCAGACTGAACACTGAAGCTTTCTTT. It codes for CASRLDRGRLNTEAFF.

The V call is TRBV4-2, the J call TRBJ1-4, with D perhaps TRBD1 (5 bases). CDR1 and CDR2 (germline): LGHNA, YNFKEQ. V was trimmed by 1 base and J by 8 bases, leaving 17 bases between them. The CDR3 consists of 16 residues. CDR3 nucleotide sequence: TGTGCCAGCAGCCAAGTCTTGGCAGGGAGATACGAAAAACTGTTTTTT. It specifies CASSQVLAGRYEKLFF.

This chain joins TRBV10-3 and TRBJ1-3; TRBD1 matches 7 bases. Per the germline V gene, CDR1 is ENHRY and CDR2 is SYGVKD. V was clipped by 6 bases and J by 0 bases; unmatched bases: 2. The CDR3 totals 14 residues. For the CDR3, the DNA is TGTGCCATCAGAGGGACAGACTCTGGAAACACCATATATTTT. Amino acid sequence: CAIRGTDSGNTIYF.

The chain links TRBV6-6 to TRBJ2-3; maybe TRBD2 (6 bases). CDR1 and CDR2 (germline): MNHNY, SVGAGI (reference sequence). Trimming removed 6 bases at V and 2 bases at J, with 12 bases between. The CDR3 is made up of 14 amino acids. CDR3 sequence: CASRDSGNTDTQYF. The CDR3 nucleotides are TGTGCCAGCAGAGATAGCGGCAACACAGATACGCAGTATTTT.

The chain uses TRBV11-3 and TRBJ2-5, with TRBD1 as a possible D gene (7 bases). From germline, CDR1 is SGHNT and CDR2 YENEEA. This CDR3 comprises 17 residues. V shed 5 bases and J shed 2 bases, with 21 bases lying between them. CDR3 coding DNA: TGTGCCAGCAGCGTAAGACAGGGCGGGGTCGGGCAAGAGACCCAGTACTTC. It yields the protein CASSVRQGGVGQETQYF. Variable domain in full (rest from reference TRBV11-3 and TRBJ2-5): EAGVVQSPRYKIIEKKQPVAFWCNPISGHNTLYWYLQNLGQGPELLIRYENEEAVDDSQLPKDRFSAERLKGVDSTLKIQPAELGDSAVYLCASSVRQGGVGQETQYFGPGTRLLVL.

This clone turned up a few times. The rearrangement joins TRBV28 to TRBJ2-7; the match to TRBD1 covers 7 bases. V lost 6 bases, J lost 1 base, and 9 bases stayed unmatched. CDR3 length equals 15 residues. CDR1 and CDR2 from the germline V gene are MDHEN and SYDVKM. The CDR3 DNA is TGTGCCAGCAGCTTTCAGACAGGGACATCCTACGAGCAGTACTTC. Its protein is CASSFQTGTSYEQYF.

On this clone itself: Distinct nucleotide sequences in the sample also encode this CDR3. The chain has TRBV10-3 and TRBJ2-2, with a tentative D call TRBD1 (5 bases). V was shortened by 0 bases and J by 0 bases, with 8 bases between the two germline ends. There are 16 residues in the CDR3. The V gene's germline CDR1 is ENHRY and CDR2 SYGVKD. The CDR3 here is CAISESTAPNTGELFF. CDR3 DNA sequence: TGTGCCATCAGTGAGTCGACAGCACCGAACACCGGGGAGCTGTTTTTT.

This chain joins TRBV11-2 and TRBJ1-4; D may be TRBD1 (5 bases). Germline-derived CDR1 and CDR2 are SGHAT and FQNNGV. The CDR3 is 14 amino acids. The germline V and J ends were trimmed by 4 bases and 5 bases, with 11 bases remaining between them. In nucleotides, the CDR3 is TGTGCCAGCAGCTCCGACAGAACCAATGAAAAACTGTTTTTT. It yields the protein CASSSDRTNEKLFF.

This chain connects TRBV28 to TRBJ1-5; D is undetermined. In germline, CDR1 is MDHEN, CDR2 SYDVKM. V lost 6 bases and J 3 bases, leaving 15 bases between the germline ends. This CDR3 is built from 15 residues. The CDR3 sequence is CASSKSGQYNQPQHF. The CDR3 coding sequence is TGTGCCAGCAGCAAAAGTGGGCAGTACAATCAGCCCCAGCATTTT.

The chain employs TRBV14 and TRBJ1-4; D possibly corresponds to TRBD1 (5 bases). The germline V gene encodes CDR1 SGHDN and CDR2 FVKESK. V lost 4 bases, J lost 6 bases, and 12 bases lay in between. The CDR3 totals 14 residues. The CDR3 nucleotides read TGTGCCAGCAGCCCCAGGGTCTCGGATGAAAAACTGTTTTTT. Translation: CASSPRVSDEKLFF.

The genes are TRBV27 and TRBJ2-3; D not resolved. Germline lookup yields CDR1 MNHEY and CDR2 SMNVEV (reference sequence). The CDR3 has 13 residues. Trimming shortened V by 1 base and J by 6 bases, and 8 bases separated the two germline ends. The CDR3 here is CASSLLGSDTQYF. The CDR3, as DNA: TGTGCCAGCAGTTTATTAGGTAGTGATACGCAGTATTTT.

This rearrangement joins TRBV3-1 (or the pseudogene TRBV3-2) to TRBJ1-3; D ambiguous. Trimming cost V 0 bases and J 1 base, with 7 bases left between them. The CDR3 sequence is 15 residues long. Germline-derived CDR1 and CDR2 are LGHDT and YNNKEL (reference sequence). The CDR3 DNA reads TGTGCCAGCAGCCAAGATCTACGATCTGGAAACACCATATATTTT. Its protein is CASSQDLRSGNTIYF.

This sequence joins TRBV10-1 and TRBJ1-2; maybe TRBD1 (5 bases). The CDR3 has 13 amino acids. Germline-derived CDR1 and CDR2 are WNHNN and SYGVQD (reference sequence). V was clipped by 0 bases and J by 7 bases, with 9 bases between them. Written as DNA, the CDR3 is TGCGCCAGCAGTGAGTCGCCAGGGTCTGGCTACACCTTC. It is translated as CASSESPGSGYTF.

This chain connects TRBV11-3 to TRBJ2-5; D gene ambiguous. Germline CDR1 and CDR2: SGHNT and YENEEA. CDR3 length: 13 amino acids. V gave up 1 base and J gave up 0 bases, with 3 bases separating them. CDR3 coding DNA: TGTGCCAGCAGCTTAGGGAACCAAGAGACCCAGTACTTC. It yields the protein CASSLGNQETQYF. The full variable domain, in which reference TRBV11-3 and TRBJ2-5 provide the parts outside the CDR3, is EAGVVQSPRYKIIEKKQPVAFWCNPISGHNTLYWYLQNLGQGPELLIRYENEEAVDDSQLPKDRFSAERLKGVDSTLKIQPAELGDSAVYLCASSLGNQETQYFGPGTRLLVL.